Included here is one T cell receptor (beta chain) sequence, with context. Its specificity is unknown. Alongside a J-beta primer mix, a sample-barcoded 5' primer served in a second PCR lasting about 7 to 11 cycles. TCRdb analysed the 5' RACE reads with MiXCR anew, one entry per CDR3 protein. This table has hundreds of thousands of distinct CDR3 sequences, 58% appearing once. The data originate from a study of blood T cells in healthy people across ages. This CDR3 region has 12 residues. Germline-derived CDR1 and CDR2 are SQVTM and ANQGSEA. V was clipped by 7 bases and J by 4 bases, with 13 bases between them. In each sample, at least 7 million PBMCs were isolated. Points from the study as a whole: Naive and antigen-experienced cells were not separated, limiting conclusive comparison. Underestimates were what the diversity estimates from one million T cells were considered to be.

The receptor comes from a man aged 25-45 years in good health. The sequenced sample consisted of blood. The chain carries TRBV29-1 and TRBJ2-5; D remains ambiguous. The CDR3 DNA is TGCAGCGGTGTCGGGCTATCAGAGACCCAGTACTTC. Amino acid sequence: CSGVGLSETQYF. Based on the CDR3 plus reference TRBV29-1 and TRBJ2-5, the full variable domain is SAVISQKPSRDICQRGTSLTIQCQVDSQVTMMFWYRQQPGQSLTLIATANQGSEATYESGFVIDKFPISRPNLTFSTLTVSNMSPEDSSIYLCSGVGLSETQYFGPGTRLLVL.